This TCR beta chain was documented in a study of Ad26.COV2.S vaccination and SARS-CoV-2 variants. Sequencing used immunoSEQ multiplex PCR; TCRdb keeps in-frame clones, though not all of them. The profile shows some 270,000 clones, roughly 87% of them singletons. Treatment: roughly 19 received Ad26.COV2.S at low or high dose, single or two shots; roughly five received placebo; per-sample allocation not given. Collection of the samples took place on day 63 after the first injection of vaccine or placebo. Adults aged 18-55 years in Boston included the donor. The length of the CDR3 is 13 residues. V shed 0 bases and J shed 4 bases, with 7 bases lying between them. The V gene's germline CDR1 is GTSNPN and CDR2 SVGIG (reference sequence). Whole-study results and caveats: There was reportedly substantial breadth in spike-specific CD8+ and CD4+ T cell responses after vaccination. Possible underestimation of total T cell responses by the TCR breadth and depth analyses was noted.

Points on this clone: Its antigen is undetermined.

V and J are TRBV30 and TRBJ1-5; D is ambiguous. Source: peripheral blood, taken in a trial of Ad26.COV2.S vaccine versus placebo. The source of this sequence is a person aged 18-60 years who received the Ad26.COV2.S COVID-19 vaccine or a placebo. CDR3 loop: CAWSVSDNQPQHF. DNA for the CDR3: TGTGCCTGGAGTGTGTCAGATAATCAGCCCCAGCATTTT.